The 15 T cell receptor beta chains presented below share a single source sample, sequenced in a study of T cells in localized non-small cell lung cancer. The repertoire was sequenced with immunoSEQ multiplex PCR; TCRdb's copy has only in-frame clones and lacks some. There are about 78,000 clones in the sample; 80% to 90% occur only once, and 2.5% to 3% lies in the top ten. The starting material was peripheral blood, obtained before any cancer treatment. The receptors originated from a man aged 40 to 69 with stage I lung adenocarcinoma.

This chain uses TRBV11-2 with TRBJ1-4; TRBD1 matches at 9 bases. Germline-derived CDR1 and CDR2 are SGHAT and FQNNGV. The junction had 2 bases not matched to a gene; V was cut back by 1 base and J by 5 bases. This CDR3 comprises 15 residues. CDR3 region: CASSLGDRENEKLFF. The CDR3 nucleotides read TGTGCCAGCAGCTTAGGGGACAGGGAAAATGAAAAACTGTTTTTT.

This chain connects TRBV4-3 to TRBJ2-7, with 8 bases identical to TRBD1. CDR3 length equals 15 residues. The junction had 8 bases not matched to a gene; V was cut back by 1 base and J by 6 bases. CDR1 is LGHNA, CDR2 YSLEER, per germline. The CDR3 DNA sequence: TGCGCCAGCAGCCAAGCCGGGACAGGCCTCTTCGAGCAGTACTTC. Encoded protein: CASSQAGTGLFEQYF.

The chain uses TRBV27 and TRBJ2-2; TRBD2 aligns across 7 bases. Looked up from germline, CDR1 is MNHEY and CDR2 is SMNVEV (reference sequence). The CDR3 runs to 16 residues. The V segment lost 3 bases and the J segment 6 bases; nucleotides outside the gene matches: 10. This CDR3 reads CASSFRGGIGPGELFF. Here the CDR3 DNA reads TGTGCCAGCAGTTTTCGGGGAGGGATCGGGCCCGGGGAGCTGTTTTTT.

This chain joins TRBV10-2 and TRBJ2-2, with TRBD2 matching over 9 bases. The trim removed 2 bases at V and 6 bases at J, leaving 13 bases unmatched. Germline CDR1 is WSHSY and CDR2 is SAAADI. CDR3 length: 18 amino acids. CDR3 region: CASSEGLARFSDAGELFF. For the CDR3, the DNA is TGCGCCAGCAGTGAGGGACTAGCGAGGTTCAGTGACGCCGGGGAGCTGTTTTTT.

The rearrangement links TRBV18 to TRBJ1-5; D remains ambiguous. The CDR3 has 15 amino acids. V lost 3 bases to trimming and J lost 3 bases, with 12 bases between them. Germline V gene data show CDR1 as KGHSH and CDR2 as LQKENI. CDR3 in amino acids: CASSPSGLYNQPQHF. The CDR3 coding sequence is TGTGCCAGCTCACCTTCCGGGTTGTACAATCAGCCCCAGCATTTT.

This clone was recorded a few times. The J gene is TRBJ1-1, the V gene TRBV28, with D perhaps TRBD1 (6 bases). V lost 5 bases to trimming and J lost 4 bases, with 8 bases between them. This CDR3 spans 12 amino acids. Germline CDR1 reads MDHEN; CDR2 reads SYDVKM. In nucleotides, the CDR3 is TGTGCCAGCAGTACAGGGACCACTGAAGCTTTCTTT. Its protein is CASSTGTTEAFF.

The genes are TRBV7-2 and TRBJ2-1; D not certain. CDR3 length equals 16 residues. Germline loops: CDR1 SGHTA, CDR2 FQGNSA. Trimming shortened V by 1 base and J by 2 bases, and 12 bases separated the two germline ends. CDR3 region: CASSLVGGRAYNEQFF. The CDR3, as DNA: TGTGCCAGCAGCTTAGTAGGCGGACGCGCCTACAATGAGCAGTTCTTC.

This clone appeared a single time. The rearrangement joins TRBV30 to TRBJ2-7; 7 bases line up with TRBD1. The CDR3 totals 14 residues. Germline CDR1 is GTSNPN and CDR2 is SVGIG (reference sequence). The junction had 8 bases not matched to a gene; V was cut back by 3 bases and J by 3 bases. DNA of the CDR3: TGTGCCTGGAGGCCGCTCGGACAGGACTACGAGCAGTACTTC. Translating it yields CAWRPLGQDYEQYF. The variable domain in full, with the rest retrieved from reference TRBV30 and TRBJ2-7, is SQTIHQWPATLVQPVGSPLSLECTVEGTSNPNLYWYRQAAGRGLQLLFYSVGIGQISSEVPQNLSASRPQDRQFILSSKKLLLSDSGFYLCAWRPLGQDYEQYFGPGTRLTVT.

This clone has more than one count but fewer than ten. The CDR3 nucleotides read TGTGCCAGCAGCTTAAACGGGGGTAGAGGCTACACCTTC. Amino acids: CASSLNGGRGYTF. The chain is built from TRBV7-2 and TRBJ1-2; D may be TRBD1 (5 bases). Germline V CDR1 and CDR2: SGHTA, FQGNSA. CDR3 size: 13 residues. The V end lost 2 bases, the J end lost 8 bases, and 12 bases lay between the germline ends.

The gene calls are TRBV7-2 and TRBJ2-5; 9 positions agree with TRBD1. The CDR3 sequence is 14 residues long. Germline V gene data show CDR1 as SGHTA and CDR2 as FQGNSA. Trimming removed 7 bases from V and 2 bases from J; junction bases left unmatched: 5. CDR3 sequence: CASNPTGGQETQYF. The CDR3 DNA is TGTGCCAGCAACCCGACAGGGGGACAAGAGACCCAGTACTTC.

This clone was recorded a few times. The CDR3 is CASSRGQFPEAFF. In DNA, the CDR3 is TGTGCCAGCAGCCGGGGACAATTCCCCGAAGCTTTCTTT. V and J are TRBV7-9 and TRBJ1-1; D perhaps matches TRBD1 (6 bases). Trimming stripped 5 bases from V and 8 bases from J, with 15 bases between. In germline, CDR1 is SEHNR, CDR2 FQNEAQ (reference sequence). The CDR3 is made up of 13 amino acids. Together with reference TRBV7-9 and TRBJ1-1, the CDR3 gives the full variable domain: DTGVSQNPRHKITKRGQNVTFRCDPISEHNRLYWYRQTLGQGPEFLTYFQNEAQLEKSRLLSDRFSAERPKGSFSTLEIQRTEQGDSAMYLCASSRGQFPEAFFGQGTRLTVV.

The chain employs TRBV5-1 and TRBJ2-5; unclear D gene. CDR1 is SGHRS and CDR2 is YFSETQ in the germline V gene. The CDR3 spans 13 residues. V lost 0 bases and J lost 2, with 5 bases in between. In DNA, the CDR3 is TGCGCCAGCAGCTTGGTTTCACAAGAGACCCAGTACTTC. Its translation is CASSLVSQETQYF.

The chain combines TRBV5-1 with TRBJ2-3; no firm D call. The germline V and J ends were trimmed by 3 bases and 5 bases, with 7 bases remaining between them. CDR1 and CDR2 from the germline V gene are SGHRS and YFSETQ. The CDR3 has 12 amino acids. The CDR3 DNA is TGCGCCAGCAGCTGGGATCTAGATACGCAGTATTTT. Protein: CASSWDLDTQYF.

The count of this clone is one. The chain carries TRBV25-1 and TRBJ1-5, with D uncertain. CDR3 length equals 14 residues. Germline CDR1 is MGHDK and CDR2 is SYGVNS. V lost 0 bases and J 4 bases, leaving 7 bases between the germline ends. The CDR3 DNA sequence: TGTGCCAGCAGTGAATATACTGCGAATCAGCCCCAGCATTTT. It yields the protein CASSEYTANQPQHF.

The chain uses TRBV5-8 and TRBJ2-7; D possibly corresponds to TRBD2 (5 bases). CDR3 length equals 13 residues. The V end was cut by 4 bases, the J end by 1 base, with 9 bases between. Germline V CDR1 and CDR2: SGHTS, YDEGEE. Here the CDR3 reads CASSGSRSYEQYF. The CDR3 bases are TGTGCCAGCAGCGGGAGTAGGTCCTACGAGCAGTACTTC.